A selection of T cell receptor beta chains follows, all from one sample in a study of STAT3 mutations in large granular lymphocyte leukemia. Method: immunoSEQ multiplex PCR; TCRdb's copy keeps in-frame clones and lacks some. The sample has 15,000 or so clones, around 90% seen once; the top ten hold 7.5% to 9%. What was sequenced was peripheral blood mononuclear cells. The receptor set was obtained from a woman in her fifties or sixties with T-cell large granular lymphocyte leukemia. Some clones in this sample may be carry-over from other donors' samples. CDR3s include the opening cysteine and the closing phenylalanine or tryptophan. The D gene is left open where the match is weak. Clone sizes are given selectively: once, few, many, or a class where the clone is expanded.

11,.,TRBV29-1,.,TRBJ1-1,CSSGRNTEAFF,TGCAGCTCCGGACGGAACACTGAAGCTTTCTTT
18,.,TRBV18,TRBD1,TRBJ2-6,CASSPRTGSLSGANVLTF,TGTGCCAGCTCACCACGGACAGGGAGTCTCTCTGGGGCCAACGTCCTGACTTTC
13,.,TRBV30,.,TRBJ2-7,CAWSKGYRYEQYF,TGTGCCTGGAGTAAAGGGTACCGCTACGAGCAGTACTTC
13,.,TRBV7-2,.,TRBJ1-1,CASSFGENTEAFF,TGTGCCAGCAGCTTTGGTGAGAACACTGAAGCTTTCTTT
14,.,TRBV6-5,.,TRBJ1-1,CASSYSDSNTEAFF,TGTGCCAGCAGTTACTCGGACAGTAACACTGAAGCTTTCTTT
12,.,TRBV19,.,TRBJ1-1,CASKGGYTEAFF,TGTGCCAGTAAAGGTGGGTACACTGAAGCTTTCTTT
13,.,TRBV2,.,TRBJ2-3,CASSPGVVDTQYF,TGTGCCAGCAGTCCTGGGGTAGTAGATACGCAGTATTTT
15,.,TRBV7-2,TRBD2,TRBJ2-7,CASSLGLALSYEQYF,TGTGCCAGCAGCTTAGGACTAGCGCTATCCTACGAGCAGTACTTC
13,.,TRBV7-9,.,TRBJ2-1,CASSSARGYEQFF,TGTGCCAGCAGCTCCGCAAGGGGCTATGAGCAGTTCTTC
12,.,TRBV29-1,.,TRBJ1-2,CSVESTPYGYTF,TGCAGCGTTGAGTCGACACCTTATGGCTACACCTTC
16,.,TRBV30,.,TRBJ1-2,CAWRGRSVNRNYGYTF,TGTGCCTGGAGGGGAAGGAGCGTAAACCGTAACTATGGCTACACCTTC
15,.,TRBV7-8,.,TRBJ2-7,CASSFAGHRALEQYF,TGTGCCAGCAGCTTTGCCGGTCACAGGGCTCTCGAGCAGTACTTC
15,once,TRBV19,TRBD1,TRBJ1-2,CASSIGPGGVYGYTF,TGTGCCAGTAGTATCGGTCCAGGGGGCGTCTATGGCTACACCTTC
15,.,TRBV5-1,.,TRBJ2-2,CASSLEGLRAGELFF,TGCGCCAGCAGCTTGGAAGGCTTGAGGGCCGGGGAGCTGTTTTTT
13,.,TRBV7-9,.,TRBJ2-7,CASGSGRGDEQYF,TGTGCCAGCGGGTCCGGCAGGGGGGACGAGCAGTACTTC
15,few,TRBV12-5,TRBD2,TRBJ2-3,CASGLGSGSTDTQYF,TGTGCTAGTGGTTTGGGTAGCGGGAGCACAGATACGCAGTATTTT
14,.,TRBV7-9,.,TRBJ1-1,CASRSGGLNTEAFF,TGTGCCAGCAGGTCTGGGGGTTTGAACACTGAAGCTTTCTTT
14,.,TRBV27,TRBD1,TRBJ1-4,CASRDRGRGEKLFF,TGTGCCAGCAGGGACAGGGGGCGAGGTGAAAAACTGTTTTTT
13,few,TRBV18,.,TRBJ2-7,CASSPGQLYEQYF,TGTGCCAGCTCACCGGGACAACTCTACGAGCAGTACTTC
14,.,TRBV6-4,.,TRBJ2-5,CASSDRGDQETQYF,TGTGCCAGCAGTGACAGGGGGGACCAAGAGACCCAGTACTTC
14,.,TRBV6-6,.,TRBJ2-5,CASRTTGFGETQYF,TGTGCCAGCAGAACGACGGGGTTCGGGGAGACCCAGTACTTC
16,.,TRBV5-4,.,TRBJ2-3,CASSLGLASRTDTQYF,TGTGCCAGCAGCTTGGGGCTAGCGTCCCGCACAGATACGCAGTATTTT
15,.,TRBV2,TRBD2,TRBJ2-3,CASSDPPAGADTQYF,TGTGCCAGCAGTGACCCCCCAGCGGGGGCTGATACGCAGTATTTT
15,.,TRBV7-2,.,TRBJ1-4,CASSLRASVGEKLFF,TGTGCCAGCAGCCTACGGGCCTCAGTGGGAGAAAAACTGTTTTTT
16,.,TRBV7-3,TRBD2,TRBJ2-1,CASSGTSGRRYNEQFF,TGTGCCAGCAGCGGGACTAGCGGGAGGCGCTACAATGAGCAGTTCTTC
18,.,TRBV14,.,TRBJ2-4,CASSQDNLWRQGKGIQYF,TGTGCCAGCAGCCAAGACAACCTCTGGCGGCAGGGAAAGGGCATTCAGTACTTC
14,once,TRBV5-4,.,TRBJ2-7,CASSLGGSYVEQYF,TGTGCCAGCAGCTTGGGCGGCTCGTATGTCGAGCAGTACTTC
15,.,TRBV2,TRBD2,TRBJ2-3,CASSPTSGYTDTQYF,TGTGCCAGCAGTCCGACTAGCGGCTACACAGATACGCAGTATTTT
14,.,TRBV6-6,TRBD2,TRBJ2-2,CASQREFAAGELFF,TGTGCCAGCCAGCGGGAGTTCGCCGCCGGGGAGCTGTTTTTT
14,once,TRBV5-4,.,TRBJ2-2,CASSAGLPGGELFF,TGTGCCAGCAGCGCGGGCCTACCGGGCGGGGAGCTGTTTTTT
14,.,TRBV5-1,.,TRBJ2-2,CASSLGDLTGELFF,TGCGCCAGCAGCTTGGGCGACCTTACCGGGGAGCTGTTTTTT
15,.,TRBV7-9,TRBD1,TRBJ2-2,CASSHRTGGFGELFF,TGTGCCAGCAGCCACAGGACAGGGGGCTTCGGGGAGCTGTTTTTT
13,few,TRBV11-2,TRBD1,TRBJ1-2,CASSFDRGYGYTF,TGTGCCAGCAGCTTCGACAGGGGCTATGGCTACACCTTC
14,once,TRBV5-6,TRBD1,TRBJ2-5,CASSLGTGGRTQYF,TGTGCCAGCAGCTTGGGGACAGGCGGTCGGACCCAGTACTTC
13,.,TRBV1,.,TRBJ2-3,CTSNRGQTDTQYF,TGCACCAGCAACAGGGGGCAAACAGATACGCAGTATTTT
13,.,TRBV7-2,.,TRBJ2-5,CASSTLLGETQYF,TGTGCCAGCAGCACATTACTGGGTGAGACCCAGTACTTC
13,.,TRBV5-1,.,TRBJ2-7,CASSLRDGYEQYF,TGCGCCAGCAGCCTCCGGGACGGGTACGAGCAGTACTTC
13,.,TRBV5-1,.,TRBJ1-5,CASSPDTNQPQHF,TGCGCCAGCAGCCCGGACACAAATCAGCCCCAGCATTTT
14,.,TRBV19,TRBD1,TRBJ2-7,CASSLRTGHYEQYF,TGTGCCAGTAGTTTGCGGACAGGGCACTACGAGCAGTACTTC
16,once,TRBV5-1,TRBD1,TRBJ1-4,CASSETGTGAREKLFF,TGCGCCAGCAGCGAGACCGGGACAGGGGCCCGAGAAAAACTGTTTTTT
15,.,TRBV23-1,.,TRBJ1-2,CASIQKEQARNGYTF,TGCGCCAGCATACAAAAGGAACAGGCGAGGAATGGCTACACCTTC
15,.,TRBV30,.,TRBJ2-2,CAWSVLGGPTGELFF,TGTGCCTGGAGTGTACTAGGGGGGCCCACCGGGGAGCTGTTTTTT
15,.,TRBV27,TRBD2,TRBJ2-3,CASSPRTSGTDTQYF,TGTGCCAGCAGCCCTAGGACTAGCGGCACAGATACGCAGTATTTT
13,.,TRBV4-1,.,TRBJ2-6,CASSIRGANVLTF,TGCGCCAGCAGCATCCGCGGGGCCAACGTCCTGACTTTC
15,.,TRBV7-2,TRBD1,TRBJ1-1,CASSTDGTGTLRAFF,TGTGCCAGCAGCACGGATGGGACAGGAACGTTGCGGGCTTTCTTT
14,.,TRBV18,.,TRBJ2-7,CASSSRLNSYEQYF,TGTGCCAGCTCATCGAGACTGAACTCCTACGAGCAGTACTTC
14,.,TRBV27,TRBD1,TRBJ2-7,CASSGQGVFGEQYF,TGTGCCAGCAGTGGACAGGGGGTTTTCGGCGAGCAGTACTTC
13,.,TRBV27,.,TRBJ2-1,CASSATKLNEQFF,TGTGCCAGCAGTGCGACTAAGCTGAATGAGCAGTTCTTC
20,.,TRBV30,.,TRBJ1-2,CAWSGMTGSFGAGWGYGYTF,TGTGCCTGGAGTGGAATGACGGGGTCCTTCGGGGCGGGATGGGGCTATGGCTACACCTTC
15,once,TRBV5-1,.,TRBJ1-4,CASSLGELSGEKLFF,TGCGCCAGCAGCCTCGGGGAACTTTCGGGTGAAAAACTGTTTTTT
15,.,TRBV28,.,TRBJ1-5,CASSRGGANNQPQHF,TGTGCCAGCAGCCGGGGGGGGGCCAACAATCAGCCCCAGCATTTT
15,.,TRBV2,.,TRBJ1-4,CASSDSGGAREKLFF,TGTGCCAGCAGTGATTCCGGGGGGGCACGGGAAAAACTGTTTTTT
13,once,TRBV4-2,.,TRBJ2-7,CASSQDRVSEQYF,TGTGCCAGCAGCCAAGACAGGGTCAGCGAGCAGTACTTC